These 32 T cell receptor beta chains originate from one sample sequenced in a study of blood T cell repertoires in COVID-19. The protocol was immunoSEQ multiplex PCR, while the TCRdb copy is restricted to in-frame clones and leaves out a portion. The data contain about 170,000 clones, 83% of them singletons. Sequencing input: peripheral blood. These receptors all stem from a woman aged 65 to 85 who had recovered from COVID-19.

The genes are TRBV29-1 and TRBJ2-7, with 7 bases lining up with TRBD2. V trimming: 0 bases; J trimming: 9 bases; junction bases outside the gene matches: 8. This CDR3 region has 13 residues. Germline lookup yields CDR1 SQVTM and CDR2 ANQGSEA. CDR3 coding DNA: TGCAGCGTTGAAGATCAAGCGGGGACCGGGCAGTACTTC. Protein product: CSVEDQAGTGQYF.

V usage is TRBV2 and J usage is TRBJ1-5; D is uncertain. The germline gives CDR1 SNHLY, CDR2 FYNNEI. The CDR3 totals 12 residues. Trimming pared 5 bases from V and 8 bases from J, leaving 10 bases between. CDR3 protein: CASSFPGEPQHF. The CDR3 DNA sequence: TGTGCCAGCAGTTTTCCCGGTGAGCCCCAGCATTTT.

V gene TRBV19 combines with J gene TRBJ2-7, with D unresolved. The ends were cut back, 3 bases at V and 1 base at J, with 7 bases in the middle. Germline V CDR1 and CDR2: LNHDA, SQIVND (reference sequence). The CDR3 runs 13 residues. For the CDR3, the DNA is TGTGCCAGTAGTATGGGCAAATCCTACGAGCAGTACTTC. Amino acids: CASSMGKSYEQYF.

In its sample, this clone was seen a few times. This chain joins TRBV10-3 and TRBJ2-1; possibly TRBD2 for D (6 bases). Germline lookup yields CDR1 ENHRY and CDR2 SYGVKD. The CDR3 extends over 16 amino acids. Between the trimmed V and J ends, which lost 0 bases and 5 bases, there was a span of 14 bases. The CDR3: CAISESGGRRDNEQFF. In nucleotides, the CDR3 is TGTGCCATCAGTGAGTCTGGAGGGAGACGGGACAATGAGCAGTTCTTC.

The chain carries TRBV4-2 and TRBJ2-3; D is unclear. Germline V gene lookup returns CDR1 LGHNA and CDR2 YNFKEQ. The CDR3 has 14 residues. V was pared by 8 bases and J by 3 bases, with 15 bases between. As DNA, the CDR3 is TGTGCCAGCGGTGGCACCCAACCGACAGATACGCAGTATTTT. It is translated as CASGGTQPTDTQYF.

The rearrangement joins TRBV2 to TRBJ2-5, with D maybe TRBD2 (5 bases). This CDR3 is 13 amino acids long. The V and J ends lost 10 bases and 1 base respectively, with 13 bases between them. The germline CDR1 and CDR2 sequences are SNHLY and FYNNEI. DNA for the CDR3: TGTGCCAACCGGGCGGGTGTCCAAGAGACCCAGTACTTC. This translates into CANRAGVQETQYF.

The chain couples TRBV5-4 to TRBJ1-6; possible D gene TRBD1, 5 bases. V was cut by 0 bases and J by 7 bases, with 17 bases left in between. The germline V gene encodes CDR1 SGHNT and CDR2 YYREEE (reference sequence). This CDR3 has 17 residues. This chain's CDR3 is CASSLAGGAGTNSPLHF. CDR3 bases: TGTGCCAGCAGCTTGGCTGGGGGTGCGGGGACCAATTCACCCCTCCACTTT. The variable domain in full, with the rest retrieved from reference TRBV5-4 and TRBJ1-6, is ETGVTQSPTHLIKTRGQQVTLRCSSQSGHNTVSWYQQALGQGPQFIFQYYREEENGRGNFPPRFSGLQFPNYSSELNVNALELDDSALYLCASSLAGGAGTNSPLHFGNGTRLTVT.

V gene TRBV18 combines with J gene TRBJ2-4, with 7 nucleotides matching TRBD1. There are 16 residues in the CDR3. CDR1 is KGHSH and CDR2 is LQKENI in the germline V gene. The V gene end was trimmed by 6 bases and the J gene end by 9 bases; junction bases not matched to a gene: 17. CDR3 protein: CASSPGLGQPLVIQYF. The CDR3 nucleotides are TGTGCCAGCTCCCCTGGATTGGGACAGCCTTTGGTCATTCAGTACTTC. The full variable domain, its missing parts supplied by reference TRBV18 and TRBJ2-4, is NAGVMQNPRHLVRRRGQEARLRCSPMKGHSHVYWYRQLPEEGLKFMVYLQKENIIDESGMPKERFSAEFPKEGPSILRIQQVVRGDSAAYFCASSPGLGQPLVIQYFGAGTRLSVL.

This clone occurred once. The chain carries TRBV5-1 and TRBJ2-7; 7 bases are a match to TRBD1. Germline V gives CDR1 SGHRS, CDR2 YFSETQ. V shed 4 bases and J 11 bases; nucleotides not matched to a gene: 9. This CDR3 comprises 12 residues. This CDR3 is CASSVDRSVEYF. Here the CDR3 DNA reads TGCGCCAGCAGCGTGGACAGGTCGGTGGAGTACTTC.

The chain combines TRBV18 with TRBJ1-6, with a possible D match to TRBD1 (5 bases). V lost 3 bases and J 9 bases, leaving 12 bases between the germline ends. This CDR3 region has 14 residues. The germline gives CDR1 KGHSH, CDR2 LQKENI. The chain's CDR3 is CASSPTRGGSPLHF. DNA of the CDR3: TGTGCCAGCTCACCGACCCGGGGGGGTTCACCCCTCCACTTT.

The chain carries TRBV19 and TRBJ1-5, with D hard to call. Germline V lookup: CDR1 LNHDA, CDR2 SQIVND (reference sequence). V lost 6 bases and J 4 bases, leaving 22 bases between the germline ends. The CDR3 loop spans 17 amino acids. CDR3 nucleotides: TGTGCCAGTAGCCCCAACGCGGGGTGGGGAGGAAATCAGCCCCAGCATTTT. This gives the protein CASSPNAGWGGNQPQHF.

The count of this clone is one. This rearrangement joins TRBV27 to TRBJ1-2; TRBD1 matches 8 bases. Germline CDR1 is MNHEY and CDR2 is SMNVEV (reference sequence). The CDR3 loop spans 16 amino acids. V lost 5 bases to trimming and J lost 4 bases; unmatched junction nucleotides: 12. CDR3 region: CASSPRTGNSFYGYTF. In DNA, the CDR3 is TGTGCCAGCAGTCCACGGACAGGGAATAGCTTCTATGGCTACACCTTC.

This chain connects TRBV5-1 to TRBJ2-7, with 13 bases that match TRBD2. The CDR3 is 18 residues long. J gave up 2 bases and V 4 bases, and 12 bases lay outside the gene matches. Per the germline V gene, CDR1 is SGHRS and CDR2 is YFSETQ. CDR3 DNA sequence: TGCGCCAGCAGCACGGGACTAGCGGGAACCCCTCTCACCTACGAGCAGTACTTC. Protein sequence: CASSTGLAGTPLTYEQYF.

V is TRBV5-5 and J is TRBJ2-1; 14 positions agree with TRBD2. V lost 3 bases to trimming and J lost 5 bases; unmatched junction nucleotides: 1. The CDR3 loop spans 15 amino acids. Looked up from germline, CDR1 is SGHKS and CDR2 is YYEKEE (reference sequence). The CDR3 DNA reads TGTGCCAGCAGCTGGGGACTAGCGGGAGACAATGAGCAGTTCTTC. Translated, it gives CASSWGLAGDNEQFF.

V usage is TRBV6-5 and J usage is TRBJ2-5; D may be TRBD1 (5 bases). The CDR3 has 15 amino acids. Trimming removed 6 bases from V and 0 bases from J, with 14 bases in between. Germline assignment: CDR1 MNHEY and CDR2 SVGAGI. The CDR3 DNA is TGTGCCAGCAGAAGGGCTCTAGGGGACCAAGAGACCCAGTACTTC. This codes for CASRRALGDQETQYF.

This clone appeared a single time. The chain uses TRBV7-9 and TRBJ1-4; possibly TRBD1 for D (6 bases). Germline V gene lookup returns CDR1 SEHNR and CDR2 FQNEAQ (reference sequence). The CDR3 covers 16 residues. Trimming took off 0 bases at V and 3 bases at J, with 11 bases between the two ends. The DNA for the CDR3 is TGTGCCAGCAGCTTAGCCCCGGGGGGGCCTAATGAAAAACTGTTTTTT. Its translation: CASSLAPGGPNEKLFF.

The chain has TRBV9 and TRBJ1-4; D is perhaps TRBD1 (5 bases). This CDR3 is built from 13 residues. Trimming left V 0 bases short and J 8 bases short, with 8 bases between. Germline V CDR1 and CDR2: SGDLS, YYNGEE. The CDR3 sequence is CASSVGGAEKLFF. CDR3 in DNA: TGTGCCAGCAGCGTAGGTGGGGCCGAAAAACTGTTTTTT.

V gene TRBV7-2 combines with J gene TRBJ1-5; D may be TRBD1 (6 bases). Germline values: CDR1 SGHTA, CDR2 FQGNSA. This CDR3 is built from 14 residues. The V gene lost 1 base and the J gene lost 4 bases, with 8 bases spanning the gap. The CDR3 DNA reads TGTGCCAGCAGCTTAGTGAGGGGGAATCAGCCCCAGCATTTT. Translated: CASSLVRGNQPQHF.

The rearrangement joins TRBV7-2 to TRBJ2-6, with D unresolved. V lost 5 bases, J lost 2 bases, and 10 bases lay in between. Germline V gene lookup returns CDR1 SGHTA and CDR2 FQGNSA. The CDR3 consists of 15 residues. Here the CDR3 DNA reads TGTGCCAGCAGCCCGACATTCCCTGGGGCCAACGTCCTGACTTTC. Translation: CASSPTFPGANVLTF.

The V and J genes are TRBV28 and TRBJ2-1; D perhaps matches TRBD2 (5 bases). Deletions cut 2 bases from V and 0 bases from J, with 23 bases between. The CDR3 runs 20 residues. The germline CDR1 and CDR2 sequences are MDHEN and SYDVKM. In nucleotides, the CDR3 is TGTGCCAGCAGTTTAGGCGGGTTCGGTGGCGGTCCGAGCTCCTACAATGAGCAGTTCTTC. It encodes CASSLGGFGGGPSSYNEQFF.

Written as DNA, the CDR3 is TGCGCCAGCAGTCAATCCCAAACCGGGGAGCTGTTTTTT. Amino acid sequence: CASSQSQTGELFF. V is TRBV23-1 and J is TRBJ2-2, with D uncertain. TRBV23-1 is an ORF, with its function uncertain. CDR3 length: 13 amino acids. Trimming left V 0 bases short and J 5 bases short, with 4 bases between.

The CDR3 spells CASRGLWGGYGYTF. CDR3 in DNA: TGTGCCAGCAGGGGCCTTTGGGGGGGCTATGGCTACACCTTC. The chain recombines TRBV27 with TRBJ1-2; D is possibly TRBD1 (5 bases). Germline assignment: CDR1 MNHEY and CDR2 SMNVEV (reference sequence). The CDR3 has 14 residues. With 6 bases removed from V and 4 bases from J, the gap between germline ends came to 15 bases.

This clone was picked up one time. The chain uses TRBV6-5 and TRBJ2-7; 10 bases match TRBD1. CDR1 is MNHEY, CDR2 SVGAGI, per germline. After removal of 6 bases from V and 2 bases from J, the junction contained 7 bases not matched to a gene. This CDR3 region has 15 residues. The CDR3: CASRDRQGAPYEQYF. CDR3 in DNA: TGTGCCAGCAGGGACCGACAGGGGGCCCCCTACGAGCAGTACTTC.

The gene calls are TRBV6-4 and TRBJ2-3; TRBD2 matches at 8 bases. J was trimmed by 5 bases and V by 6 bases; bases with no gene match: 10. The germline gives CDR1 MRHNA, CDR2 SNTAGT. CDR3 length: 15 residues. The CDR3: CASSTQGLVGDTQYF. The CDR3 nucleotides are TGTGCCAGCAGCACTCAGGGACTAGTTGGAGATACGCAGTATTTT.

The rearrangement links TRBV10-3 to TRBJ2-2, with 13 positions matching TRBD2. This CDR3 has 17 amino acids. Germline CDR1 reads ENHRY; CDR2 reads SYGVKD. V lost 4 bases, J lost 4 bases, and 6 bases stayed unmatched. CDR3 in DNA: TGTGCCATCAGTGGGAAACTAGCGGGAGGGGGCACCGGGGAGCTGTTTTTT. Translation gives CAISGKLAGGGTGELFF.

The V call is TRBV6-5, the J call TRBJ2-7, with 7 nucleotides matching TRBD1. This CDR3 has 14 residues. The V segment lost 8 bases and the J segment 3 bases; nucleotides outside the gene matches: 10. CDR1 is MNHEY and CDR2 is SVGAGI in the germline V gene. The chain's CDR3 is CASGTRGQNYEQYF. The DNA for the CDR3 is TGTGCCAGCGGGACCAGGGGACAGAACTACGAGCAGTACTTC.

The chain joins TRBV4-3 to TRBJ2-2; 11 bases are shared with TRBD2. V trimming: 2 bases; J trimming: 7 bases; junction bases outside the gene matches: 21. Germline CDR1 reads LGHNA; CDR2 reads YSLEER. The CDR3 covers 21 residues. The CDR3 sequence: CASSQQPRGLAAPGRGGELFF. The CDR3 nucleotides are TGCGCCAGCAGCCAACAACCGAGGGGACTAGCGGCACCCGGGAGGGGCGGGGAGCTGTTTTTT.

The chain recombines TRBV3-1 (or the pseudogene TRBV3-2) with TRBJ2-1; TRBD2 agrees at 7 bases. The CDR3 runs to 15 residues. Trimming took 3 bases from V and 5 from J; bases not matched to a gene: 7. CDR1 is LGHDT, CDR2 YNNKEL, per germline (reference sequence). In DNA, the CDR3 is TGTGCCAGCAGCCACGCGCCGCTAGCGGACAATGAGCAGTTCTTC. Translated, it gives CASSHAPLADNEQFF.

The CDR3, as DNA: TGCGCCAGCAGCCGACAGGGGACGAACACTGAAGCTTTCTTT. Amino acids: CASSRQGTNTEAFF. The rearrangement joins TRBV4-1 to TRBJ1-1; TRBD1 matches 8 bases. V lost 4 bases to trimming and J lost 1 base; unmatched junction nucleotides: 2. CDR1 is MGHRA and CDR2 is YSYEKL in the germline V gene. The CDR3 is made up of 14 amino acids.

This rearrangement joins TRBV29-1 to TRBJ1-1; D gene unclear. Germline CDR1 reads SQVTM; CDR2 reads ANQGSEA. Trimming cost V 6 bases and J 1 base, with 12 bases left between them. This CDR3 region has 13 residues. The chain's CDR3 is CSVGSRPNTEAFF. The CDR3 DNA reads as TGCAGCGTCGGGTCCCGCCCGAACACTGAAGCTTTCTTT.

The chain couples TRBV18 to TRBJ2-7; the D gene is possibly TRBD1 (5 bases). Germline lookup yields CDR1 KGHSH and CDR2 LQKENI. This CDR3 region has 14 residues. V lost 3 bases and J lost 0, with 9 bases in between. This CDR3 is CASSPTGASYEQYF. In nucleotides, the CDR3 is TGTGCCAGCTCACCCACAGGAGCCTCCTACGAGCAGTACTTC.

This sequence joins TRBV19 and TRBJ1-2; D may be TRBD1 (5 bases). The germline V gene has CDR1 LNHDA and CDR2 SQIVND (reference sequence). With 3 bases removed from V and 4 bases from J, the gap between germline ends came to 9 bases. The CDR3 is made up of 13 amino acids. CDR3 sequence: CASSITGRYGYTF. CDR3 in DNA: TGTGCCAGTAGTATTACAGGCCGCTATGGCTACACCTTC. The variable domain in full, completed from reference TRBV19 and TRBJ1-2, reads DGGITQSPKYLFRKEGQNVTLSCEQNLNHDAMYWYRQDPGQGLRLIYYSQIVNDFQKGDIAEGYSVSREKKESFPLTVTSAQKNPTAFYLCASSITGRYGYTFGSGTRLTVV.